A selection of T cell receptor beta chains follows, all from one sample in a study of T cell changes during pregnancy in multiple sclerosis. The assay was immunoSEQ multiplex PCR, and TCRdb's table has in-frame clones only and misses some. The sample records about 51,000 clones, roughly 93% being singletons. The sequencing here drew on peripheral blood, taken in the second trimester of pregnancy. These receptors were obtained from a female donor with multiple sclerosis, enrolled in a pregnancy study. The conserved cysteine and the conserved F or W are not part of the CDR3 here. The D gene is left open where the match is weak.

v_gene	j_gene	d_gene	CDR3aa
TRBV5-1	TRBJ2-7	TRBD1	ASSPQWDREGEQY
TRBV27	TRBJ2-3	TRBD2	ASSLTSGRSSDTQY
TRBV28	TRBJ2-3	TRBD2	ASSLAGGPLDTQY
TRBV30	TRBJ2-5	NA	AWSYWRGLQETQY
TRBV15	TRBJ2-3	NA	ATSSTTTDTQY
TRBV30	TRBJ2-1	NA	AWSVQGSYNEQF
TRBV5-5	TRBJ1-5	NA	ASSLGLGDDQPQH
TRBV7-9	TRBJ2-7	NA	ASSSEGSHEQY
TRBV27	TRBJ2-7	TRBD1	ASSLRVFGTGFSYEQY
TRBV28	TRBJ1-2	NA	ASSPVWEPFGYGYT
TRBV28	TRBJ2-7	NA	ASSLFQGNYEQY
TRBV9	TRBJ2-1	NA	ASSVDGAGSADEQF
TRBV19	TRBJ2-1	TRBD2	ASRVAGGTYNEQF
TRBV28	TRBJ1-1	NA	ASSLAVTGNTEAF
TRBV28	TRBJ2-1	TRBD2	ASSSILAGVVGQF
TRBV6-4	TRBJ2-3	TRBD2	ASSALAGADTQY
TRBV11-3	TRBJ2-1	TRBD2	ASSYIAGGYEQF
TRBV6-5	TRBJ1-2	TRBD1	ASSEDRDHGYT
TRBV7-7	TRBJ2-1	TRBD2	ASSPLAGVRNEQF
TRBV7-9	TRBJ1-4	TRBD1	ASRAQGASEKLF
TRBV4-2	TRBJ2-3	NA	ASSQDLSSSTDTQY
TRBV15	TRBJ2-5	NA	ATSRGGSGTQY
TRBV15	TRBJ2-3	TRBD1	ATSREGRGSVTDTQY
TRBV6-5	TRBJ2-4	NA	ASGKTGQQNIQY
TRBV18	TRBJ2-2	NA	ASSPGPHMGPNTGELF
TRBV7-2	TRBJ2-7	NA	ASSPNTGILTYEQY
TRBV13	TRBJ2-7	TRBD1	ASSEGQGPYEQY
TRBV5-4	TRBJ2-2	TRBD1	ASSKGQGANTGELF
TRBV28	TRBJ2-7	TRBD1	ASSFPPDRVHEQY
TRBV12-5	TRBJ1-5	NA	ASVIQGRGNQPQH
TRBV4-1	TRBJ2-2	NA	ASSQLIGGTGELF
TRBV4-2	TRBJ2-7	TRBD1	ASSQPSGQGVGEQY
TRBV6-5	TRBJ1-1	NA	ASISGMNTEAF
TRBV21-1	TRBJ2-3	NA	ASSKELAGGPIDTQY
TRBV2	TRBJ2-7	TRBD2	ASSPTSGRSYEQY
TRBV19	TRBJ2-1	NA	ASSRSRYNEQF
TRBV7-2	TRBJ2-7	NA	ASSLGLGSYEQY
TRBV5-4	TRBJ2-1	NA	ASSLGGPGVYNEQF
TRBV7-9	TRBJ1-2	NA	ASSFPGQGRNYGYT
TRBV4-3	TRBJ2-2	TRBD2	ASSQEPSGSNGELF
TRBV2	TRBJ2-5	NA	ASRSQGVGGYQY
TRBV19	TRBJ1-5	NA	ASSIGTSGNQPQH
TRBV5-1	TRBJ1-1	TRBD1	ASSFGGQENTEAF